This TCR beta chain came from a study of blood T cells in healthy people across ages. General observations from the study: Naive CD4+ cell counts and diversity both ran higher in long-lived than in aged donors. Higher naive T cell percentage went strongly together with higher TCR beta diversity. The recorded TCR beta diversity per million T cells decreased in a roughly linear manner with age.

Primed by a sample-barcoded 5' primer and a J-beta primer mix, a second PCR proceeded for roughly 7 to 12 cycles. MiXCR, applied by TCRdb to the 5' RACE reads, yields one record per CDR3 protein. There are 800,000 to 950,000 distinct CDR3 sequences in the sample; 45% to 50% occur only once, and 13% lies in the top ten. This clonotype has only a few counts. The antigen is unknown. Germline CDR1 MGHRA, CDR2 YSYEKL. The CDR3 loop spans 15 amino acids. Trimming removed 1 base at V and 2 bases at J, with 12 bases between. The sample comprised blood. V usage is TRBV4-1 and J usage is TRBJ2-7; D unresolved. The origin of this receptor is a man younger than 40 in good health. The CDR3 nucleotides read TGCGCCAGCAGCCAAGCCCTTCTGATAACCTACGAGCAGTACTTC. It is translated as CASSQALLITYEQYF.